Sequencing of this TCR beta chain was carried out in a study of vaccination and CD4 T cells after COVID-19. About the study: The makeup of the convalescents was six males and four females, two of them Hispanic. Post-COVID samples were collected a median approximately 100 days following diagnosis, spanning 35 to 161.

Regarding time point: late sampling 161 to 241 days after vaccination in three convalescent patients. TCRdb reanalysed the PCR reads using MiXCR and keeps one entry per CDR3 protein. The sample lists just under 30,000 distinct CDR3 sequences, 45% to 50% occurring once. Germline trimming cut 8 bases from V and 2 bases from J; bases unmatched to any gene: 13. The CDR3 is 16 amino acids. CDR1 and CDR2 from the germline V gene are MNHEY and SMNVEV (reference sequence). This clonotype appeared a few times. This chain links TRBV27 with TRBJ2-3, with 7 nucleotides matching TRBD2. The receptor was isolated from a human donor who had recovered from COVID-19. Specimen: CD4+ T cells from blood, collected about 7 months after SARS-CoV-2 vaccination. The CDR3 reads CASWSGIAGYTDTQYF. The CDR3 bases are TGTGCCAGCTGGTCAGGAATAGCGGGTTACACAGATACGCAGTATTTT.